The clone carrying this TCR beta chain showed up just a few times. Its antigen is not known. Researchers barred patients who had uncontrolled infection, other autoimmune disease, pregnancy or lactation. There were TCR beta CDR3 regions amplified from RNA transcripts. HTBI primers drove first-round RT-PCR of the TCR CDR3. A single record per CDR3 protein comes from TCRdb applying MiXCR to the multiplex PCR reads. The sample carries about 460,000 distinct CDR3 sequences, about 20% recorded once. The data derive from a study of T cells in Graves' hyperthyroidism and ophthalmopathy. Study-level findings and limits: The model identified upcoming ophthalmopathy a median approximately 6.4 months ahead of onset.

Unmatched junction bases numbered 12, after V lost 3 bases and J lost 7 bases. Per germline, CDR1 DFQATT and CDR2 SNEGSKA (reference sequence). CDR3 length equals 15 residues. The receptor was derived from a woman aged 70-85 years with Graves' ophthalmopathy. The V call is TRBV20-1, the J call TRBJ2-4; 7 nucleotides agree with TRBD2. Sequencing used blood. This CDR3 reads CSASEAGPSGNIQYF. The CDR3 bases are TGCAGTGCTAGCGAAGCGGGACCATCCGGGAACATTCAGTACTTC.